A single count supports the clone carrying this TCR beta chain. This entry is derived from a study of control samples from healthy donors and cancer patients. This table comes from immunoSEQ multiplex PCR, and its TCRdb copy is limited to in-frame clones, with some not included. The repertoire has approximately 170,000 clones, around nine tenths of them found once; the top ten carry nearly 5%. Sequences were obtained from blood. The TCR was taken from a young woman in good health.

As DNA, the CDR3 is TGTGCCAGCAGCCTCGAGCGGGGGGGCCGCCGGGGCACCGGGGAGCTGTTTTTT. As protein: CASSLERGGRRGTGELFF. The V call is TRBV3-1 (or the pseudogene TRBV3-2), the J call TRBJ2-2, with 10 bases lining up with TRBD2. The CDR3 extends over 18 amino acids. Germline V lookup: CDR1 LGHDT, CDR2 YNNKEL (reference sequence). V trimming: 4 bases; J trimming: 4 bases; junction bases outside the gene matches: 12.